This entry lists 17 T cell receptor beta chains sequenced from one sample in a study of cytomegalovirus exposure and HLA in healthy donors. Primers included in the PCR were 60 Vbeta and 13 Jbeta primers. TCRdb keeps only in-frame clones here, not all; method: immunoSEQ multiplex PCR. The data show about 95,000 clones, 82% seen once. What was sequenced was PBMCs. The receptors were sampled from a man aged 30 to 45 in good health and CMV-seropositive.

The chain combines TRBV9 with TRBJ2-5; 13 positions match TRBD2. The tail of the sequence fits TRBJ2-7 better, so the J call may be wrong. The CDR3 has 17 amino acids. Germline loops: CDR1 SGDLS, CDR2 YYNGEE. CDR3 DNA sequence: TGTGCCAGCAGCGCAGCGGGACTAGCGGGACTCTCCTACGAGCAGTACTTC. Translated, it gives CASSAAGLAGLSYEQYF.

This clone was observed once. The chain links TRBV11-2 to TRBJ2-1; D is unresolved. The germline V and J ends were trimmed by 1 base and 10 bases, with 8 bases remaining between them. Per germline, CDR1 SGHAT and CDR2 FQNNGV. The CDR3 contains 12 residues. The CDR3 reads CASSLGGEEQFF. The CDR3 nucleotides are TGTGCCAGCAGCTTAGGCGGAGAGGAGCAGTTCTTC. The whole variable domain, filled in from reference TRBV11-2 and TRBJ2-1, reads EAGVAQSPRYKIIEKRQSVAFWCNPISGHATLYWYQQILGQGPKLLIQFQNNGVVDDSQLPKDRFSAERLKGVDSTLKIQPAKLEDSAVYLCASSLGGEEQFFGPGTRLTVL.

This chain joins TRBV7-2 and TRBJ1-4, with D perhaps TRBD1 (5 bases). Trimming removed 1 base from V and 2 bases from J, with 11 bases in between. Germline assignment: CDR1 SGHTA and CDR2 FQGNSA. This CDR3 has 16 residues. CDR3 bases: TGTGCCAGCAGCTTAGTTTACGGGGGGACTAATGAAAAACTGTTTTTT. Protein product: CASSLVYGGTNEKLFF.

This chain connects TRBV19 to TRBJ1-1, with D tentatively TRBD1 (6 bases). The CDR3 runs 14 residues. The germline V gene encodes CDR1 LNHDA and CDR2 SQIVND (reference sequence). V dropped 5 bases and J dropped 5 bases, with 15 bases sitting between them. The CDR3 DNA sequence: TGTGCCAGTAGTTCAGGGGCAGGTGCAACTGAAGCTTTCTTT. Translated, it gives CASSSGAGATEAFF. The complete variable domain, with remaining parts taken from reference TRBV19 and TRBJ1-1, reads DGGITQSPKYLFRKEGQNVTLSCEQNLNHDAMYWYRQDPGQGLRLIYYSQIVNDFQKGDIAEGYSVSREKKESFPLTVTSAQKNPTAFYLCASSSGAGATEAFFGQGTRLTVV.

The chain has TRBV5-4 and TRBJ1-2; 8 bases line up with TRBD1. Germline V gene lookup returns CDR1 SGHNT and CDR2 YYREEE (reference sequence). With 4 bases clipped from V and 8 bases from J, the junction kept 16 bases outside the gene matches. CDR3 length: 16 amino acids. CDR3 sequence reads: CASSQPTGGPLEGYTF. The CDR3 region has the DNA TGTGCCAGCAGCCAACCAACAGGGGGACCACTGGAAGGCTACACCTTC. Looking up the rest from reference TRBV5-4 and TRBJ1-2 gives the full variable domain: ETGVTQSPTHLIKTRGQQVTLRCSSQSGHNTVSWYQQALGQGPQFIFQYYREEENGRGNFPPRFSGLQFPNYSSELNVNALELDDSALYLCASSQPTGGPLEGYTFGSGTRLTVV.

The V and J genes are TRBV28 and TRBJ1-2; TRBD1 agrees at 9 bases. CDR3 length equals 16 residues. Trimming took 3 bases from V and 3 from J; bases not matched to a gene: 8. Germline-derived CDR1 and CDR2 are MDHEN and SYDVKM. DNA for the CDR3: TGTGCCAGCAGTTTGCCCAGGGACAGGGCCTACTATGGCTACACCTTC. Residues: CASSLPRDRAYYGYTF.

The V call is TRBV28, the J call TRBJ1-5; D remains unclear. This CDR3 has 14 residues. Per the germline V gene, CDR1 is MDHEN and CDR2 is SYDVKM. The V end was cut by 5 bases, the J end by 7 bases, with 15 bases between. The CDR3 here is CASSPGEGGQPQHF. CDR3 sequence (DNA): TGTGCCAGCAGTCCCGGGGAGGGAGGACAGCCCCAGCATTTT.

V and J are TRBV28 and TRBJ2-7, with TRBD1 identical over 7 bases. Losses at the gene ends were 8 bases for V and 0 bases for J; bases not matched to a gene: 7. Germline values: CDR1 MDHEN, CDR2 SYDVKM. CDR3 length: 14 residues. In nucleotides, the CDR3 is TGTGCCAGCCTGCCGGACAGGTACTCCTACGAGCAGTACTTC. Translated: CASLPDRYSYEQYF.

V and J are TRBV28 and TRBJ2-7, with D possibly being TRBD2 (7 bases). The CDR3 length is 15 residues. The germline gives CDR1 MDHEN, CDR2 SYDVKM. V lost 2 bases, J lost 4 bases, and 15 bases lay in between. CDR3 sequence: CASSLEGGFGYEQYF. The CDR3 DNA reads as TGTGCCAGCAGTTTAGAGGGGGGGTTCGGTTACGAGCAGTACTTC.

The chain joins TRBV29-1 to TRBJ1-3, with unresolved D. CDR1 is SQVTM, CDR2 ANQGSEA, per germline. The CDR3 runs to 10 residues. V lost 6 bases and J lost 7, with 7 bases in between. CDR3 sequence: CSVYENTIYF. Written as DNA, the CDR3 is TGCAGCGTGTATGAGAACACCATATATTTT. The entire variable domain, with the rest obtained from reference TRBV29-1 and TRBJ1-3, is as follows: SAVISQKPSRDICQRGTSLTIQCQVDSQVTMMFWYRQQPGQSLTLIATANQGSEATYESGFVIDKFPISRPNLTFSTLTVSNMSPEDSSIYLCSVYENTIYFGEGSWLTVV.

The chain joins TRBV30 to TRBJ2-7; D possibly corresponds to TRBD2 (5 bases). Germline V lookup: CDR1 GTSNPN, CDR2 SVGIG (reference sequence). V was pared by 3 bases and J by 6 bases, with 12 bases between. The CDR3 is 12 residues long. The CDR3 DNA sequence: TGTGCCTGGAGGATGGACGGGGTCGAGCAGTACTTC. Protein: CAWRMDGVEQYF.

The J gene is TRBJ2-7, the V gene TRBV18; 8 bases align to TRBD1. J gave up 2 bases and V 6 bases, and 9 bases lay outside the gene matches. This CDR3 spans 15 amino acids. Germline V gene sequence: CDR1 KGHSH, CDR2 LQKENI. This chain's CDR3 is CASSPAGTGPYEQYF. CDR3 coding DNA: TGTGCCAGCTCCCCGGCCGGGACAGGTCCCTACGAGCAGTACTTC.

CDR3 amino acids: CASSLNRGGVSDTQYF. CDR3 nucleotides: TGCGCCAGCAGCCTCAATAGGGGGGGTGTCTCAGATACGCAGTATTTT. The rearrangement links TRBV5-1 to TRBJ2-3; D is perhaps TRBD2 (7 bases). This CDR3 has 16 amino acids. V lost 4 bases, J lost 4 bases, and 19 bases lay in between. Germline CDR1 reads SGHRS; CDR2 reads YFSETQ.

The rearrangement joins TRBV25-1 to TRBJ2-5; 7 nucleotides line up with TRBD2. The length of the CDR3 is 16 residues. V dropped 3 bases and J dropped 5; count of bases not matched to a gene: 12. CDR1 is MGHDK, CDR2 SYGVNS, per germline. The CDR3 DNA reads TGTGCCAGCAGTGACCCGGGGGTGGGGGGAGGGGAGACCCAGTACTTC. It encodes CASSDPGVGGGETQYF.

This chain connects TRBV7-2 to TRBJ2-1; maybe TRBD2 (5 bases). Per the germline V gene, CDR1 is SGHTA and CDR2 is FQGNSA. There are 16 residues in the CDR3. V was pared by 1 base and J by 6 bases, with 16 bases between. The CDR3 spells CASSLERLVASNEQFF. CDR3 DNA sequence: TGTGCCAGCAGCTTAGAGCGGTTGGTAGCCTCCAATGAGCAGTTCTTC.

The CDR3 loop is CASRPGQRQETQYF. The DNA of the CDR3 is TGCGCCAGCAGGCCGGGACAGAGGCAAGAGACCCAGTACTTC. The rearrangement uses TRBV5-1 and TRBJ2-5; 7 positions agree with TRBD1. The CDR3 is made up of 14 amino acids. V shed 5 bases, J shed 2 bases, and the junction held 6 bases outside the gene matches. CDR1 is SGHRS and CDR2 is YFSETQ in the germline V gene.

J is TRBJ2-2 and V is TRBV9, with a weak D call TRBD2 (6 bases). Germline CDR1 and CDR2: SGDLS and YYNGEE. This CDR3 region has 16 residues. Trimming cost V 0 bases and J 5 bases, with 14 bases left between them. The CDR3 nucleotides read TGTGCCAGCAGCGTAGGGGAGCCAGGGAGGACCGGGGAGCTGTTTTTT. Translating it yields CASSVGEPGRTGELFF.